This entry is about one T cell receptor beta chain. Repertoires were generated with immunoSEQ multiplex PCR, while TCRdb's copy carries only in-frame clones and drops some. The data show approximately 2,000,000 clones, 80% to 95% seen once. Germline-derived CDR1 and CDR2 are SGHTA and FQGNSA. V lost 1 base and J lost 6, with 15 bases in between. This CDR3 has 16 amino acids. Terminally differentiated effector memory CD45RA+ cells were excluded from the naive CD8 cells, which were CD45RO-negative and positively selected for CCR7. This sample was taken from a study of shared clonotypes between healthy human individuals.

The chain combines TRBV7-2 with TRBJ2-2; D is uncertain. This TCR came from a man between 18 and 35 years old in good health. Some clones in this sample may be carry-over from other donors' samples. Sequencing input: naive CD8+ T cells from PBMCs. CDR3 DNA: TGTGCCAGCAGCTTAGACTCGTTTCTTAATTCCGGGGAGCTGTTTTTT. This codes for CASSLDSFLNSGELFF. The complete variable domain, with remaining parts taken from reference TRBV7-2 and TRBJ2-2, reads GAGVSQSPSNKVTEKGKDVELRCDPISGHTALYWYRQSLGQGLEFLIYFQGNSAPDKSGLPSDRFSAERTGGSVSTLTIQRTQQEDSAVYLCASSLDSFLNSGELFFGEGSRLTVL.